This TCR beta chain is drawn from a study of OX40 agonist ivuxolimab in advanced cancers. About the study: Cohort: approximately 83% men, mean age about 60, aged about 20 to 85. One hepatocellular carcinoma and two cutaneous melanoma patients partially responded. Study observations and caveats: The authors did not determine the antigen specificity of the expanded peripheral T cells. In the 0.1 to 3.0 mg/kg range, CD4+ and CD8+ blood T cells had expanded clonally by week 6.

The CDR3 contains 16 residues. In germline, CDR1 is SGHNT, CDR2 YYREEE (reference sequence). The V end lost 4 bases, the J end lost 0 bases, and 15 bases lay between the germline ends. As to this clone: Its target is unknown.

TCRdb keeps only in-frame clones here, not all; method: immunoSEQ multiplex PCR. The sample has some 18,000 clones, around 91% seen once; the top ten hold about half. This sequence was found in an adult with an advanced solid tumor such as melanoma, head and neck, liver or kidney cancer. The chain recombines TRBV5-4 with TRBJ2-3; D is unresolved. The source was CD4+ or CD8+ T cells sorted from blood, collected in a trial of the OX40 agonist ivuxolimab. CDR3 DNA sequence: TGTGCCAGCAGCGGCACGGATGACCTAAGCACAGATACGCAGTATTTT. It yields the protein CASSGTDDLSTDTQYF.